This T cell receptor beta chain is from a study of radiation and T cells in renal cell carcinoma. The study, taken as a whole, reports: Irradiated tumors had higher TCR clonality than control tumors. Sampling covered only around 1 g of each tumor.

As concerns this clone: What it binds is unknown.

This CDR3 comprises 15 residues. V shed 0 bases, J shed 4 bases, and the junction held 4 bases outside the gene matches. Germline V gene sequence: CDR1 SGHRS, CDR2 YFSETQ. Generated by immunoSEQ multiplex PCR, the TCRdb table keeps only in-frame clones and is missing some. The sample holds about 15,000 clones; 64% are singletons and the top ten take 27%. As to treatment: 15 Gy SBRT to primary tumor, nephrectomy 4 weeks later. V and J are TRBV5-1 and TRBJ2-5; the match to TRBD2 covers 9 bases. The sample was tumor tissue, taken from a patient whose treatment included radiotherapy and nephrectomy. The clonotype was recovered from a woman in her 70s with renal cell carcinoma. In DNA form, the CDR3 reads TGCGCCAGCAGCTTGGAGGCGGGGGGGCGAGAGACCCAGTACTTC. As protein: CASSLEAGGRETQYF.